These 20 T cell receptor beta chains share one sample of origin, sequenced in a study of T-cell memory formation after mild COVID-19. One entry per CDR3 protein results from TCRdb running MiXCR on the 5' RACE reads. This sample has under 70,000 distinct CDR3 sequences, with about a tenth found just once. What was sequenced was PBMCs or a T cell subset sorted from them (not recorded which). These receptors originate from a young man who had mild COVID-19 (a few samples of this study predate the infection). Cell type and time point are not known.

This clonotype was picked up many times. This rearrangement joins TRBV5-1 to TRBJ2-5; D unresolved. Trimming stripped 0 bases from V and 2 bases from J, with 8 bases between. Germline CDR1 and CDR2: SGHRS and YFSETQ. CDR3 length: 14 amino acids. The CDR3 is CASSLGLGQETQYF. DNA for the CDR3: TGCGCCAGCAGCTTGGGGCTGGGGCAAGAGACCCAGTACTTC.

The chain combines TRBV30 with TRBJ2-1; 16 nucleotides line up with TRBD2. Germline V gene data show CDR1 as GTSNPN and CDR2 as SVGIG (reference sequence). Trimming at V came to 5 bases and at J to 13 bases, leaving 11 bases not matched to a gene. The CDR3 is 15 residues long. The CDR3 reads CAWEHKGLAGGPQFF. CDR3 coding DNA: TGTGCCTGGGAACATAAGGGACTAGCGGGGGGGCCTCAGTTCTTC.

This clonotype was detected only a few times. This rearrangement joins TRBV9 to TRBJ2-3; no clear D. This CDR3 has 13 amino acids. Deletions cut 0 bases from V and 6 bases from J, with 8 bases between. CDR1 and CDR2 from the germline V gene are SGDLS and YYNGEE. In nucleotides, the CDR3 is TGTGCCAGCAGCGTAGATGGATACGATACGCAGTATTTT. Translating it yields CASSVDGYDTQYF.

The chain employs TRBV4-2 and TRBJ2-1; no clear D. Between the trimmed V and J ends, which lost 0 bases and 8 bases, there was a span of 20 bases. Germline assignment: CDR1 LGHNA and CDR2 YNFKEQ. The CDR3 runs 17 residues. CDR3 in amino acids: CASSQDRTSTPRDEQFF. The CDR3 region has the DNA TGTGCCAGCAGCCAAGACCGGACCTCTACCCCGCGCGATGAGCAGTTCTTC.

This clonotype was detected only a few times. The chain employs TRBV4-1 and TRBJ1-1; the D gene is possibly TRBD1 (6 bases). V lost 4 bases and J lost 1, with 16 bases in between. This CDR3 contains 16 residues. Germline V gene data show CDR1 as MGHRA and CDR2 as YSYEKL. The CDR3 is CASSRTPDRRNTEAFF. In DNA, the CDR3 is TGCGCCAGCAGCCGTACGCCTGACAGGAGGAACACTGAAGCTTTCTTT.

J is TRBJ2-7 and V is TRBV7-2; TRBD2 matches at 12 bases. Germline assignment: CDR1 SGHTA and CDR2 FQGNSA. J was trimmed by 4 bases and V by 4 bases; bases with no gene match: 5. The CDR3 is made up of 15 amino acids. CDR3 bases: TGTGCCAGCAGCTACACTAGCGGGGGGTTATACGAGCAGTACTTC. As protein: CASSYTSGGLYEQYF.

This clonotype was detected once. The gene calls are TRBV7-6 and TRBJ2-1; 9 nucleotides align to TRBD2. Germline V CDR1 and CDR2: SGHVS, FNYEAQ. The V gene end was trimmed by 1 base and the J gene end by 2 bases; junction bases not matched to a gene: 6. The CDR3 has 17 residues. As DNA, the CDR3 is TGTGCCAGCAGCTTAGTATCCAGCGGGGGGACCTACAATGAGCAGTTCTTC. Translated, it gives CASSLVSSGGTYNEQFF.

With regard to this clonotype: Being one base from a much bigger clone, this may be a read error. The chain employs TRBV7-2 and TRBJ2-5, with 14 bases fitting TRBD2. In germline, CDR1 is SGHTA, CDR2 FQGNSA. The CDR3 covers 15 residues. Trimming at V came to 6 bases and at J to 7 bases, leaving 7 bases not matched to a gene. The CDR3 nucleotides read TGTGCCAGCAGATTCGGGACTAGCGGGGGCGGGACCCAGTACTTC. Translating gives CASRFGTSGGGTQYF.

This chain connects TRBV29-1 to TRBJ2-5, with D perhaps TRBD1 or TRBD2 (5 bases each). Germline lookup yields CDR1 SQVTM and CDR2 ANQGSEA. Deletions cut 1 base from V and 4 bases from J, with 19 bases between. The CDR3 covers 16 residues. This CDR3 is CSVEGRLQGGGETQYF. DNA of the CDR3: TGCAGCGTTGAAGGGCGCCTGCAGGGTGGGGGAGAGACCCAGTACTTC. Full variable domain (remainder filled in from reference TRBV29-1 and TRBJ2-5): SAVISQKPSRDICQRGTSLTIQCQVDSQVTMMFWYRQQPGQSLTLIATANQGSEATYESGFVIDKFPISRPNLTFSTLTVSNMSPEDSSIYLCSVEGRLQGGGETQYFGPGTRLLVL.

The rearrangement joins TRBV29-1 to TRBJ1-1; D is unresolved. Germline V gene lookup returns CDR1 SQVTM and CDR2 ANQGSEA. V was trimmed by 3 bases and J by 10 bases, leaving 15 bases between them. CDR3 size: 12 residues. The CDR3 region is CSVDRQFLGAFF. CDR3 sequence (DNA): TGCAGCGTTGATCGGCAGTTTTTGGGAGCTTTCTTT.

This clonotype was seen repeatedly, ten times or more. V and J are TRBV7-9 and TRBJ1-5; D is unclear. V dropped 1 base and J dropped 6 bases, with 10 bases sitting between them. Germline V gene data show CDR1 as SEHNR and CDR2 as FQNEAQ (reference sequence). CDR3 length: 14 amino acids. CDR3 amino acids: CASSLDGGPQPQHF. In DNA, the CDR3 is TGTGCCAGCAGCTTAGACGGTGGGCCTCAGCCCCAGCATTTT.

This clonotype is judged medium-sized (0.01 to 0.1%). The chain uses TRBV5-4 and TRBJ2-5, with 10 bases aligning to TRBD2. Germline CDR1 SGHNT, CDR2 YYREEE (reference sequence). After removal of 4 bases from V and 4 bases from J, the junction contained 4 bases not matched to a gene. The CDR3 extends over 14 amino acids. The CDR3: CASSQTSGPETQYF. CDR3 bases: TGTGCCAGCAGCCAGACTAGCGGGCCAGAGACCCAGTACTTC. Together with reference TRBV5-4 and TRBJ2-5, the CDR3 gives the full variable domain: ETGVTQSPTHLIKTRGQQVTLRCSSQSGHNTVSWYQQALGQGPQFIFQYYREEENGRGNFPPRFSGLQFPNYSSELNVNALELDDSALYLCASSQTSGPETQYFGPGTRLLVL.

The chain joins TRBV7-6 to TRBJ2-5; 8 nucleotides match TRBD2. Germline V lookup: CDR1 SGHVS, CDR2 FNYEAQ. V lost 3 bases, J lost 4 bases, and 7 bases stayed unmatched. The CDR3 has 15 residues. CDR3 bases: TGTGCCAGCAGCTTCGGGCGGGGGGACGGAGAGACCCAGTACTTC. Protein sequence: CASSFGRGDGETQYF.

This clonotype was seen only once. The gene calls are TRBV5-1 and TRBJ1-1; no definite D call. CDR3 length equals 14 residues. The ends were cut back, 2 bases at V and 2 bases at J, with 10 bases in the middle. CDR1 is SGHRS, CDR2 YFSETQ, per germline. CDR3 in amino acids: CASSLGRTNTEAFF. The CDR3 DNA reads TGCGCCAGCAGCTTAGGGCGGACTAACACTGAAGCTTTCTTT.

The J gene is TRBJ1-2, the V gene TRBV6-1; 8 bases are a match to TRBD1. The V gene end was trimmed by 5 bases and the J gene end by 4 bases; junction bases not matched to a gene: 9. Germline V gives CDR1 MNHNS, CDR2 SASEGT. This CDR3 has 15 residues. The CDR3 DNA is TGTGCCAGCAGTCTCGGGAACAGGGGGGCCTATGGCTACACCTTC. This encodes CASSLGNRGAYGYTF.

This sequence joins TRBV3-1 and TRBJ1-2; D perhaps matches TRBD1 (6 bases). V lost 0 bases to trimming and J lost 3 bases, with 14 bases between them. The CDR3 length is 16 residues. CDR1 and CDR2 (germline): LGHDT, YNNKEL (reference sequence). In DNA, the CDR3 is TGTGCCAGCAGCCAAGATCTGGGGGGCCGACACTATGGCTACACCTTC. It translates to CASSQDLGGRHYGYTF. The full variable domain, with the rest looked up from reference TRBV3-1 and TRBJ1-2, is DTAVSQTPKYLVTQMGNDKSIKCEQNLGHDTMYWYKQDSKKFLKIMFSYNNKELIINETVPNRFSPKSPDKAHLNLHINSLELGDSAVYFCASSQDLGGRHYGYTFGSGTRLTVV.

The rearrangement joins TRBV11-2 to TRBJ2-2, with D perhaps TRBD1 or TRBD2 (5 bases each). Per germline, CDR1 SGHAT and CDR2 FQNNGV. CDR3 length: 15 residues. V lost 6 bases and J lost 1, with 12 bases in between. The DNA for the CDR3 is TGTGCCAGCAGATCCCCGGGACGGAACACCGGGGAGCTGTTTTTT. It specifies CASRSPGRNTGELFF.

The V gene is TRBV6-5, the J gene TRBJ2-6, with D perhaps matching TRBD1 (6 bases). Trimming cost V 3 bases and J 4 bases, with 19 bases left between them. In germline, CDR1 is MNHEY, CDR2 SVGAGI. The CDR3 length is 18 residues. In DNA form, the CDR3 reads TGTGCCAGCAGTTATAGTTCCAGGGGCACCTCCGGGGCCAACGTCCTGACTTTC. It is translated as CASSYSSRGTSGANVLTF.

By sample fraction, this clonotype is medium-sized. The chain employs TRBV7-2 and TRBJ2-3, with D possibly matching TRBD1 (5 bases). This CDR3 has 14 residues. The ends were cut back, 4 bases at V and 5 bases at J, with 13 bases in the middle. Germline values: CDR1 SGHTA, CDR2 FQGNSA. The CDR3 spells CASSSTRVGDTQYF. Written as DNA, the CDR3 is TGTGCCAGCAGCTCGACCAGGGTCGGAGATACGCAGTATTTT.

This clonotype was counted ten times or more. J is TRBJ2-1 and V is TRBV5-1; 10 nucleotides line up with TRBD2. The CDR3 is 15 residues long. Germline CDR1 reads SGHRS; CDR2 reads YFSETQ. V gave up 4 bases and J gave up 8 bases; unmatched junction bases: 9. CDR3: CASSLASGGVDEQFF. CDR3 coding DNA: TGCGCCAGCAGCCTCGCTAGCGGGGGTGTCGATGAGCAGTTCTTC.